These T cell receptor beta chains were read from a single sample in a study of T cell responses to AZD1222 COVID-19 vaccine. Generated by immunoSEQ multiplex PCR, the TCRdb table keeps only in-frame clones and is missing some. The table shows over 85,000 clones, with around 93% occurring only once. Sequencing was performed on peripheral blood, taken 28 days after the second AZD1222 dose. The receptors originated from an adult who received the AZD1222 COVID-19 vaccine. Both conserved end residues are trimmed from each CDR3. The order of the fields is V gene, J gene, CDR3 protein.

TRBV3-1/TRBV3-2	TRBJ2-2	ASSQEGLAGANTGELF
TRBV9	TRBJ2-7	ASSIGPLSGEQY
TRBV19	TRBJ2-3	ASSILGPTDTQY
TRBV2	TRBJ2-7	ASNPGWTESYEQY
TRBV6-5	TRBJ1-6	ATTRGVRNSPLH
TRBV11-2	TRBJ2-3	ASSLAGRDPDTQY
TRBV3-1/TRBV3-2	TRBJ2-3	ASSQGREVTQY
TRBV27	TRBJ2-6	ASSAPGLAGAGGANVLT
TRBV5-4	TRBJ1-1	ASSLDRRMNTEAF
TRBV6-1	TRBJ1-1	ASSEFGLNTEAF
TRBV11-2	TRBJ1-1	ASSWRGAESRNTEAF
TRBV14	TRBJ2-1	ASSQRGTSGRGLNEQF
TRBV3-1/TRBV3-2	TRBJ2-7	ASSQEGGIDEQY
TRBV7-9	TRBJ2-7	ASSLALSGNSYEQY
TRBV25-1	TRBJ2-7	ASSQGLSYEQY
TRBV7-9	TRBJ1-6	AARGMGNSPLH
TRBV5-4	TRBJ1-2	ASSGQGAWYGYT
TRBV28	TRBJ2-1	ASRTRGALINEQF
TRBV14	TRBJ2-7	ASSPYVGSYEQY
TRBV29-1	TRBJ1-2	SVVQTVDGYT
TRBV6-4	TRBJ1-2	ASSAGVGYGYT
TRBV15	TRBJ1-2	ATSIGYDGYT
TRBV19	TRBJ2-4	ASNDPQGRAKNIQY
TRBV3-1/TRBV3-2	TRBJ1-5	ASSQVVDQPQH
TRBV7-2	TRBJ1-2	ASSLGSRDYGYT
TRBV18	TRBJ1-1	ASSSGLSTEAF
TRBV11-2	TRBJ1-2	ASSPDPGPWRYGYT
TRBV12-5	TRBJ2-3	ASGLAPTFDTQY
TRBV4-1	TRBJ2-2	ASSSDDRTGELF
TRBV7-9	TRBJ1-1	ASRHDRGGNTEAF
TRBV27	TRBJ1-5	ASSSGDSNQPQH
TRBV6-2/TRBV6-3	TRBJ1-2	ASSSYAAANYGYT
TRBV7-8	TRBJ2-3	ASSLSSTDTQY
TRBV5-6	TRBJ1-2	ASSPGFYGYT
TRBV27	TRBJ2-1	ASAGGVGEQF
TRBV30	TRBJ2-5	AWSGKGLARPYQETQY
TRBV7-9	TRBJ2-2	ASSRPTGTGYTGELF
TRBV5-6	TRBJ2-7	ASSRTDYSAYEQY
TRBV19	TRBJ2-7	ASSLSGVAYEQY
TRBV7-2	TRBJ1-1	ASSRSGTDRLEAF
TRBV18	TRBJ1-4	ASRQGATNEKLF
TRBV10-2	TRBJ2-5	ASSENIRMETQY
TRBV6-5	TRBJ1-2	ASSYSSFGANYGYT
TRBV27	TRBJ1-2	ASSPRLTYGYT